Listed here are 3 T cell receptor beta chains from one sample, sequenced in a study of blood T cells in healthy people across ages. The authors ran a second PCR of 7 to 11 cycles using a sample-barcoded 5' primer and a J-beta primer mix. A single record per CDR3 protein comes from TCRdb applying MiXCR to the 5' RACE reads. The sample has approximately 680,000 distinct CDR3 sequences, about 32% seen once. Sequencing was carried out using blood. These TCRs come from a woman older than 75 in good health.

CDR3 bases: TGCGCCAGCACCCACGGTGGGACAGGGACCTACGAGCAGTACTTC. This gives the protein CASTHGGTGTYEQYF. The V and J genes are TRBV5-1 and TRBJ2-7; 9 nucleotides agree with TRBD1. Trimming removed 6 bases from V and 2 bases from J; junction bases left unmatched: 9. This CDR3 is built from 15 residues. The germline CDR1 and CDR2 sequences are SGHRS and YFSETQ.

The chain carries TRBV10-3 and TRBJ2-7; D might be TRBD1 or TRBD2, each matching 5 bases. Germline lookup yields CDR1 ENHRY and CDR2 SYGVKD. V lost 6 bases and J lost 1, with 16 bases in between. The CDR3 totals 15 residues. The CDR3 loop is CAIRVGTASSYEQYF. The CDR3 DNA is TGTGCCATCAGGGTGGGGACCGCGAGTTCCTACGAGCAGTACTTC.

V and J are TRBV7-2 and TRBJ1-2; maybe TRBD1 (6 bases). Germline V gene lookup returns CDR1 SGHTA and CDR2 FQGNSA. The CDR3 consists of 14 residues. The V end was cut by 4 bases, the J end by 6 bases, with 15 bases between. The CDR3 region is CASSYTGTINGYTF. The CDR3 DNA reads as TGTGCCAGCAGCTACACAGGGACTATCAATGGCTACACCTTC.